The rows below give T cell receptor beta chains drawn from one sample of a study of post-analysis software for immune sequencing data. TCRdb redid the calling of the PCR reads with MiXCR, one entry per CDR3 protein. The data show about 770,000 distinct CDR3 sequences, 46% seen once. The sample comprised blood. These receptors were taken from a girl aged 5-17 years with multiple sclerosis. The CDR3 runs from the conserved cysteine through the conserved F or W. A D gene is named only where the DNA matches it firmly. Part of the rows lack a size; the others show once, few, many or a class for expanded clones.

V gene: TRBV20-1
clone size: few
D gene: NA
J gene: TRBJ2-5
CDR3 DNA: TGCAGTGCTAGTCTTCCCCCGATGGGAGAGACCCAGTACTTC
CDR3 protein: CSASLPPMGETQYF

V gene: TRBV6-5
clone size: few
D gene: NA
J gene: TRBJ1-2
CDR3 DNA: TGTGCCAGCAGTTCCCTGGGGGGCTACACCTTC
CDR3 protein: CASSSLGGYTF

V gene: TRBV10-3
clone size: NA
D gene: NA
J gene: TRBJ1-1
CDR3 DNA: TGTGCCATCAGTGAGCCACGGACAGACACCCCATTGGACACTGAAGCTTTCTTT
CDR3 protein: CAISEPRTDTPLDTEAFF

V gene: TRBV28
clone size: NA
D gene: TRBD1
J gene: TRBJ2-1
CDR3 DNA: TGTGCCAGCAGTTCCCCGAGGGACAGCCCTTACAATGAGCAGTTCTTC
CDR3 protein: CASSSPRDSPYNEQFF

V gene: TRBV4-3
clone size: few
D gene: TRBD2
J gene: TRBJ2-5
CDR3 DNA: TGCGCCAGCAGCCAAGAAGGGACTAGCGAAGAGACCCAGTACTTC
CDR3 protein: CASSQEGTSEETQYF

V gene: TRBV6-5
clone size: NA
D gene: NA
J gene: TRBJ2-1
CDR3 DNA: TGTGCCAGCAGTTACCAGTTAGGGGAAGAGACCCAGTTCTTC
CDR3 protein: CASSYQLGEETQFF

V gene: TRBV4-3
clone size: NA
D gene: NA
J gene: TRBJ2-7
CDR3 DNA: TGCGCCAGCAGCCAAGAAAGGGCCTTAACCTACGAGCAGTACTTC
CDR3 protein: CASSQERALTYEQYF

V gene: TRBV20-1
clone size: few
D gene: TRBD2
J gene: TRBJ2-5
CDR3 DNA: TGCAGTGCTAGAAAACTCCGTAGACTAGCGGGAGGGCCGGGGCAAGAGACCCAGTACTTC
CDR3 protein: CSARKLRRLAGGPGQETQYF

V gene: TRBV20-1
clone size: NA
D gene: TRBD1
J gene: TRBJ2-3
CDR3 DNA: TGCAGTGCTAGGACAGGGGGTATGGATACGCAGTATTTT
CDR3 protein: CSARTGGMDTQYF

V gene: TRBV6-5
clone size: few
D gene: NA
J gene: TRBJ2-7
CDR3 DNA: TGTGCCAGCAGCTCCTTTAGGGGCAACTACGAGCAGTACTTC
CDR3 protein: CASSSFRGNYEQYF

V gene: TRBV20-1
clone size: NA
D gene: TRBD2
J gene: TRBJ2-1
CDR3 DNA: TGCAGTGCTCCTACTAGCGCCAATGAGCAGTTCTTC
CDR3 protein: CSAPTSANEQFF

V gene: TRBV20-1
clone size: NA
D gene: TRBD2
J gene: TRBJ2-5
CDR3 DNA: TGCAGTGCTAGGCTTGCGACTAGCGGGAGGATGGAAGAGACCCAGTACTTC
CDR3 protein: CSARLATSGRMEETQYF

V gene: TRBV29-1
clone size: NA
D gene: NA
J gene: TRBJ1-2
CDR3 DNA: TGCAGCGCGGACCAGACTGGGGCGGATGGCTACACCTTC
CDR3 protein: CSADQTGADGYTF

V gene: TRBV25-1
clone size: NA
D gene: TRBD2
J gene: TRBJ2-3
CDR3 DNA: TGTGCCAGCAGTGCAACTACAGGGACCCTAGCGGGAGCAGATACGCAGTATTTT
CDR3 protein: CASSATTGTLAGADTQYF

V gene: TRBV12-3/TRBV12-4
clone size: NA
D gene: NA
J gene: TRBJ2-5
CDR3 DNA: TGTGCCAGCAGTTTAGGCGTACTGGAAGCTGAGCAGTACTTC
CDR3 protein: CASSLGVLEAEQYF

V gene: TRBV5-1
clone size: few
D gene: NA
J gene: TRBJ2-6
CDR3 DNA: TGCGCCAGCAAGAACGCTGGGGCCAACGTCCTGACTTTC
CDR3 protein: CASKNAGANVLTF

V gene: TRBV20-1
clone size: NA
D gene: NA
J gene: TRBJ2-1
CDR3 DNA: TGCAGTGCTAGAGACCCGGGACTTACCCTATCGGATGAGCAGTTCTTC
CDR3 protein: CSARDPGLTLSDEQFF

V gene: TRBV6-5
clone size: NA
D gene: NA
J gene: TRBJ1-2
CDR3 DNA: TGTGCCAGCAGCCCTAGGGGGTCTAACTATGGCTACACCTTC
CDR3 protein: CASSPRGSNYGYTF

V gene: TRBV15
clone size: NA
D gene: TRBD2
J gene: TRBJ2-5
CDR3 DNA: TGTGCCACCGGCGGGGGACTAGGCTTACAAGAGACCCAGTACTTC
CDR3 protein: CATGGGLGLQETQYF

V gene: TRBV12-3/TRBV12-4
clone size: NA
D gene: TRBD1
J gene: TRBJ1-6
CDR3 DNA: TGTGCCAGCAGTCCACCGACAGGGGCCTCGAATTCACCCCTCCACTTT
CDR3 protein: CASSPPTGASNSPLHF

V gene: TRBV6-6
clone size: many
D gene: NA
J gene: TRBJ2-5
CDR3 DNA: TGTGCCAGCAGTTACTCTGAGACCCAGTACTTC
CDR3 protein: CASSYSETQYF

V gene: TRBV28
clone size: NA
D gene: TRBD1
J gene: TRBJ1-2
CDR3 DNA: TGTGCCAGCAGGATCCCCCAGGGGGCGAACTATGGCTACACCTTC
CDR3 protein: CASRIPQGANYGYTF

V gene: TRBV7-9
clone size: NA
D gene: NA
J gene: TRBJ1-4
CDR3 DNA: TGTGCCAGCAGCGAGGCAGGGAATAATGAAAAACTGTTTTTT
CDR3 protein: CASSEAGNNEKLFF

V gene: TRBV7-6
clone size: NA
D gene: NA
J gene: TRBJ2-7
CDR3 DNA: TGTGCCAGCAGCACGGACGGCTCCTACGAGCAGTACTTC
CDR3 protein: CASSTDGSYEQYF

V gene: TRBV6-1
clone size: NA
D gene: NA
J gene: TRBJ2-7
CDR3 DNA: TGTGCCAGCTCCCACGAGGCAGAGGAGCAGTACTTC
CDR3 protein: CASSHEAEEQYF

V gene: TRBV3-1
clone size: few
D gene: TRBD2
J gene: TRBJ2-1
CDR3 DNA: TGTGCCAGCAGCCACTCTAGCGGTTCCTACAATGAGCAGTTCTTC
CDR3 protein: CASSHSSGSYNEQFF

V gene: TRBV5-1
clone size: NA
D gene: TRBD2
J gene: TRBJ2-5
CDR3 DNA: TGCGCCAGCAATGAGGGGACTATCCAAGAGACCCAGTACTTC
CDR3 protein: CASNEGTIQETQYF

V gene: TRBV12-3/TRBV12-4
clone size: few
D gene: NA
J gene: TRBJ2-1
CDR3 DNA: TGTGCCAGCAGTTCAATGAGTGAGCAGTTCTTC
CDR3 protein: CASSSMSEQFF

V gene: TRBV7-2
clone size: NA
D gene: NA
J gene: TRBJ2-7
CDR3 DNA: TGTGCCAGCAGCGTAGTCGGATCCCCCTACGAGCAGTACTTC
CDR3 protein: CASSVVGSPYEQYF

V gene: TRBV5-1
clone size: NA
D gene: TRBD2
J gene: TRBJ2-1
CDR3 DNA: TGCGCCAGCAGCACGGGACTAGCCCGTAATGAGCAGTTCTTC
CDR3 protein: CASSTGLARNEQFF

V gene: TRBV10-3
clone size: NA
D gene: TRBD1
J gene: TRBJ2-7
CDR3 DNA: TGTGCCATCAGTGAGCCGAGAACAGGGGGCTTCTCCTACGAGCAGTACTTC
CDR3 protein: CAISEPRTGGFSYEQYF

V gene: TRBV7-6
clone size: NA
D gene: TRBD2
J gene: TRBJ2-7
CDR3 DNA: TGTGCCAGCAGCCGGGGACTAGCGGAATACGAGCAGTACTTC
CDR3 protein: CASSRGLAEYEQYF

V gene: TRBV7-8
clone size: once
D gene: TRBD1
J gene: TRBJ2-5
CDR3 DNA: TGTGCCAGCAGCTTAGGCAGGGGGCTTGGAGAGACCCAGTACTTC
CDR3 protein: CASSLGRGLGETQYF

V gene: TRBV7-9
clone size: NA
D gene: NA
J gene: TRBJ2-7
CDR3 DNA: TGTGCCAGCAGCTTAGCAGGGGAAGAGTCCTACGAGCAGTACTTC
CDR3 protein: CASSLAGEESYEQYF

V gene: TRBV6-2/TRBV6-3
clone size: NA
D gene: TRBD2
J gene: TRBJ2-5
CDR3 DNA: TGTGCCAGCAGTTACTCGACGTCTAGCGGAGGCCCCAAGACCCAGTACTTC
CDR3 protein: CASSYSTSSGGPKTQYF

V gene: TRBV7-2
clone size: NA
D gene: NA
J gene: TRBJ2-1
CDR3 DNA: TGTGCCAGCAGCTTAGACACGTACTCCTACAATGAGCAGTTCTTC
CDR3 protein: CASSLDTYSYNEQFF

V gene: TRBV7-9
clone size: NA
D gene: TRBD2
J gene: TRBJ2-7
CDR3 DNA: TGTGCCAGCTCAGGGCTAGCGGGCCCCTCCTACGAGCAGTACTTC
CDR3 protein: CASSGLAGPSYEQYF

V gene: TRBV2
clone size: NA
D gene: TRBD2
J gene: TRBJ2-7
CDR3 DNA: TGTGCCTCTCTTAAGGGGACTAGCGGCACCTACGAGCAGTACTTC
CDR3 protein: CASLKGTSGTYEQYF

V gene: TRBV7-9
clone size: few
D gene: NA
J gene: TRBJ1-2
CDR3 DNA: TGTGCCAGCAGCCACCTGGGGGGGGGCATTCATGGCTACACCTTC
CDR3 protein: CASSHLGGGIHGYTF

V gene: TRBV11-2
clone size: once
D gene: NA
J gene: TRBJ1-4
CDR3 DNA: TGTGCCAGCAGCCCGGGCACAGCCCGAGAAACTAATGAAAAACTGTTTTTT
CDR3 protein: CASSPGTARETNEKLFF

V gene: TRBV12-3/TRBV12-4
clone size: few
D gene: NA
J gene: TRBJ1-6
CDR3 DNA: TGTGCCAGCAGACCAACTTCTCCTAATTCACCCCTCCACTTT
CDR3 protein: CASRPTSPNSPLHF

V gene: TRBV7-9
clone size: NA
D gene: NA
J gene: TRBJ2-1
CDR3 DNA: TGTGCCAGCAAATCGACTCACACCGACAATGAGCAGTTCTTC
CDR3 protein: CASKSTHTDNEQFF

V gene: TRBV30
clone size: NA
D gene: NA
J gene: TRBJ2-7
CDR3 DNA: TGTGCCTGGAGTGTCCAGGGCTCCTACGAGCAGTACTTC
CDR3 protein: CAWSVQGSYEQYF

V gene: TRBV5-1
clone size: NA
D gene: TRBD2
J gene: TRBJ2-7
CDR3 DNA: TGCGCCAGCAGCTCGGGTAAGACTAGCGGGAGAAGTTACGAGCAGTACTTC
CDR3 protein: CASSSGKTSGRSYEQYF

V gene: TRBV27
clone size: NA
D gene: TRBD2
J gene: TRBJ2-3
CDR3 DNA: TGTGCCAGCAGCTACCAGGGGGGACTAGCGGGCACAGATACGCAGTATTTT
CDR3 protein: CASSYQGGLAGTDTQYF

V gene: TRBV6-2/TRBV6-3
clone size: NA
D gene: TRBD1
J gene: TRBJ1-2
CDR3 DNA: TGTGCCAGCAGTGCGGACAGGGGGCAGCGTGGCTACACCTTC
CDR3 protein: CASSADRGQRGYTF

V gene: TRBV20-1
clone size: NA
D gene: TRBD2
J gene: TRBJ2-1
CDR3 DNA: TGCAGTGCGCGGCTCCTAGCGGGAGGGCTCTATGAGCAGTTCTTC
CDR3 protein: CSARLLAGGLYEQFF

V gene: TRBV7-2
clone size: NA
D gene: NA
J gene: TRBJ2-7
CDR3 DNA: TGTGCCAGCAGCTTTGCCACAACTCAATACGAGCAGTACTTC
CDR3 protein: CASSFATTQYEQYF

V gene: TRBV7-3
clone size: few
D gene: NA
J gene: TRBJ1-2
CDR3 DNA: TGTGCCAGCAGCCCCGCAGCCGGGATAGGGGATGGCTACACCTTC
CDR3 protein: CASSPAAGIGDGYTF

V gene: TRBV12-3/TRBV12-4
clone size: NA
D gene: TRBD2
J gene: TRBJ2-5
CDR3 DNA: TGTGCCAGCAGTGGACTAGCGCTGGGGGAGACCCAGTACTTC
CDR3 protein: CASSGLALGETQYF

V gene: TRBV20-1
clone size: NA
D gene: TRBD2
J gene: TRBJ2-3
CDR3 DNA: TGCAGTCCCCTGGCGGGAGGGCCCCCAGATACGCAGTATTTT
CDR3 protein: CSPLAGGPPDTQYF

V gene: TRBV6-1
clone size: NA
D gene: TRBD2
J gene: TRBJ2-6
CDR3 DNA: TGTGCCAGCAGTCGCTTGGGGGGGAGCTCTGGGGCCGACGTCCTGACTTTC
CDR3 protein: CASSRLGGSSGADVLTF

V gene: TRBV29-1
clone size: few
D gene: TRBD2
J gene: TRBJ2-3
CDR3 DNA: TGCAGCGCCGGGGCGAGGCGGGAGAGCACAGATACGCAGTATTTT
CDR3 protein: CSAGARRESTDTQYF

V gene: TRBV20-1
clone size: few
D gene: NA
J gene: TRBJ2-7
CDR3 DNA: TGCAGTGCTAGAGATCTCTTCTACGAGCAGTACTTC
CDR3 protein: CSARDLFYEQYF

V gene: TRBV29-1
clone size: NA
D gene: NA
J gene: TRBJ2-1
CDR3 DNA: TGCAGCAATCAAGGCCTGGGAGGCGGCAATGAGCAGTTCTTC
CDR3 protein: CSNQGLGGGNEQFF

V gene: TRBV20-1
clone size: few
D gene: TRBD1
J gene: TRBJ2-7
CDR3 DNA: TGCAGTGCTAGTCTCGGGACAGTTACCTACGAGCAGTACTTC
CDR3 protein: CSASLGTVTYEQYF